These T cell receptor beta chains were read from a single sample in a study of blood T cells in healthy people across ages. MiXCR, run by TCRdb on the 5' RACE reads, gives a single entry per CDR3 protein. Of some 880,000 distinct CDR3 sequences in the sample, around 36% were seen once. The sample comprised blood. The origin of the receptors is a man aged 18 to 29 in good health. Both conserved end residues are part of each CDR3. Each record gives: V gene, D gene, CDR3 protein. The D gene is left open where the match is weak.

TRBV12-5	-	CASGHQVEQYF
TRBV2	-	CATPAGSTDTQYF
TRBV2	-	CASTWEAYEQYF
TRBV3-1	-	CASSQVYSTDTQYF
TRBV7-9	-	CASSLGDSSFDEQFF
TRBV5-5	-	CASSLVKGVREDTQYF
TRBV2	-	CASSEKIWQYF
TRBV12-3/TRBV12-4	-	CASNPGGGTGELFF
TRBV15	-	CATSSPGNNEQYF
TRBV20-1	-	CSALDDRSGYTF
TRBV7-2	TRBD2	CASSLAASGGATYNEQYF
TRBV9	-	CASSVTGTLYGYTF
TRBV6-5	-	CASSYRESYEQYF
TRBV5-6	-	CASSFRVRTQETQYF
TRBV27	-	CASWTVPNEQYF
TRBV20-1	-	CSARMRTTNTEAFF
TRBV6-2/TRBV6-3	-	CASSYLHAQETQYF
TRBV6-1	-	CASSEGTETGELFF
TRBV2	TRBD1	CASRVQGGYGYTF
TRBV7-2	TRBD2	CASSFLAGGGDTQYF
TRBV9	-	CASGHGSAGNTIYF
TRBV7-9	-	CASSDQPGRLNTEAFF